The source of this T cell receptor (beta chain) is a study of blood T cells in healthy people across ages. Broader study findings: Lack of knowledge of donor CMV status possibly confounded expanded clonotype changes. Higher diversity, along with more naive CD4+ cells, distinguished long-lived donors from aged donors.

Peripheral blood, around 10 milliliters per donor, was collected. This clonotype appeared a few times. Its antigen is unknown. A sample-barcoded 5' primer and a J-beta primer mix were used in a second PCR of roughly 6 to 11 cycles. TCRdb re-analysed the 5' RACE reads in MiXCR, keeping a single row per CDR3 protein. The sample lists about a million distinct CDR3 sequences; roughly 47% were seen once. V shed 1 base and J 5 bases; nucleotides not matched to a gene: 13. CDR1 is SEHNR and CDR2 is FQNEAQ in the germline V gene (reference sequence). This CDR3 spans 18 amino acids. Sample: blood. This TCR was sampled from a woman aged 55-75 years in good health. The J gene is TRBJ1-5, the V gene TRBV7-9; TRBD1 agrees at 8 bases. CDR3 bases: TGTGCCAGCAGCTTAGGAGGAGGCGGGACAGGTAACGATCAGCCCCAGCATTTT. Protein sequence: CASSLGGGGTGNDQPQHF.